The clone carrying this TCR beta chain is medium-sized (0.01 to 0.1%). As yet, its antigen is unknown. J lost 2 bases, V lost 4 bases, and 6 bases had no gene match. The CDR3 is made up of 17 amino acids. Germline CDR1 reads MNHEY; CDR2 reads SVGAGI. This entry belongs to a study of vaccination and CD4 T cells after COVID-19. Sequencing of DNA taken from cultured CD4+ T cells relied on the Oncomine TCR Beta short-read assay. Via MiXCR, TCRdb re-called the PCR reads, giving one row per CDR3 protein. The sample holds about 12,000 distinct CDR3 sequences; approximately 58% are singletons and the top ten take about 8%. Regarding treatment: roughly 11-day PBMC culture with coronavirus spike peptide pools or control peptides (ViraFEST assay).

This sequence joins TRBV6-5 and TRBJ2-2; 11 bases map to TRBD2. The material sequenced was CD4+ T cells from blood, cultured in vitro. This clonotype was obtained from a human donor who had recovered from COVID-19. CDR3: CASSSSGTSGNTGELFF. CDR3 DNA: TGTGCCAGCAGTTCCTCCGGGACTAGCGGCAACACCGGGGAGCTGTTTTTT.